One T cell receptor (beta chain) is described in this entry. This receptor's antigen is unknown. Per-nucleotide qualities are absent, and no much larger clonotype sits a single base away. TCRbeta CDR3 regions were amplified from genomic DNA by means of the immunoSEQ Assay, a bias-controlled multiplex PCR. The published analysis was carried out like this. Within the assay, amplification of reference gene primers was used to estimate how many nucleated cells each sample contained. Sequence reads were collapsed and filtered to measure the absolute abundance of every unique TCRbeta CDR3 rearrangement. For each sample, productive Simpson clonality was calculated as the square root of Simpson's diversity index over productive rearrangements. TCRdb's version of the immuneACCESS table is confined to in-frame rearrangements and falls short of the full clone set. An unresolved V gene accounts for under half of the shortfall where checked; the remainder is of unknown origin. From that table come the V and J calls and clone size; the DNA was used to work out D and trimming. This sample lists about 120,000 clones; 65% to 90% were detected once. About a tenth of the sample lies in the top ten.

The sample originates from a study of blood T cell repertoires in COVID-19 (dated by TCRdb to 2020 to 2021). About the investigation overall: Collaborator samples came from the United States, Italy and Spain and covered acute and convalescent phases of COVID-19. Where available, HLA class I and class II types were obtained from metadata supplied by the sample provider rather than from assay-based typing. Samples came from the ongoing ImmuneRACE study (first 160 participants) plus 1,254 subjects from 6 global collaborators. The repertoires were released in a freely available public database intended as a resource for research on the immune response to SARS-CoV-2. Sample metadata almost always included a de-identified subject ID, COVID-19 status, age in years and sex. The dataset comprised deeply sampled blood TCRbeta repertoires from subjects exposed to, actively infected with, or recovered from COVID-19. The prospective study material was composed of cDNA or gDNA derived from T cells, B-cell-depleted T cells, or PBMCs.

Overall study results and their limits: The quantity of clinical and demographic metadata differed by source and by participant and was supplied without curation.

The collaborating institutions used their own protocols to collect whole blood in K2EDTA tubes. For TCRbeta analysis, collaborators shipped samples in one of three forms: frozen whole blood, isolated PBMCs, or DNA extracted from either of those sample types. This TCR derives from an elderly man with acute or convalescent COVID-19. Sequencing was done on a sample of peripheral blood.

The DNA sequence reads TGTGCCAGCAGCCTGTTGGACAGGGTCTCCTACAATGAGCAGTTCTTC. Translation gives CASSLLDRVSYNEQFF. This sequence uses TRBV5-5 and TRBJ2-1, with 8 bases in between that match TRBD1. The germline V gene (reference sequence) gives CDR1 as SGHKS and CDR2 as YYEKEE. The CDR3 sequence holds 16 residues, the cysteine and phenylalanine included. Just the 48-base CDR3 DNA is kept, in frame starting at base 1. Trimming accounts for 4 bases at V and 0 bases at J, while the number of junction bases matched to no gene is 6.